This TCR beta chain derives from a study of shared clonotypes between healthy human individuals. Generated by immunoSEQ multiplex PCR, the TCRdb table keeps only in-frame clones and is missing some. Of 450,000 to 500,000 clones listed, 79% are singletons. Germline V lookup: CDR1 KGHSH, CDR2 LQKENI. The CDR3 extends over 16 amino acids. V lost 0 bases and J lost 1; bases outside the gene matches: 5. This receptor was obtained from a woman between 35 and 50 years old in good health. Some clones in this sample may be carry-over from other donors' samples. The sequencing sample was made of PBMCs. The V gene is TRBV18, the J gene TRBJ1-1; 7 nucleotides match TRBD1. The CDR3 sequence is CASSPPQSGGNTEAFF. The DNA of the CDR3 is TGTGCCAGCTCACCACCTCAATCAGGGGGGAACACTGAAGCTTTCTTT.